This T cell receptor (beta chain) originates from a study of blood T cell repertoires in COVID-19. Study as a whole: T cells, B-cell-depleted T cells, or PBMCs provided the cDNA or gDNA that served as material.

Germline CDR1 is LGHNA and CDR2 is YNFKEQ. The CDR3 is 16 residues long. Unmatched junction bases numbered 6, after V lost 0 bases and J lost 8 bases. There are a few counts of this clone. In the same sample, other DNA sequences code for this CDR3. Across 20 to 25 US areas, participants ranged in age from roughly 18 to 95 years. Resolution of symptoms, clearance, or two negative PCRs was present in recovered Cohort 3 donors. Methods used by the authors: Reference gene primers were amplified, and this amplification served to estimate nucleated cell counts. Libraries were prepared by immunoSEQ multiplex PCR; TCRdb keeps only in-frame clonotypes and omits some of them. V, J and clone size are taken as reported in that table, and D and trimming were inferred from the DNA itself. This table holds 150,000 to 200,000 clones, around 82% found once.

The clonotype comes from a man between 35 and 55 years old who had recovered from COVID-19. Sequenced input: PBMCs or T cells enriched from blood (not recorded which). The chain is built from TRBV4-2 and TRBJ1-4; 10 nucleotides agree with TRBD1. In DNA, the CDR3 is TGTGCCAGCAGCCAAGAAGAGGGACAGGGGAGGGAAAAACTGTTTTTT. Amino acid sequence: CASSQEEGQGREKLFF.